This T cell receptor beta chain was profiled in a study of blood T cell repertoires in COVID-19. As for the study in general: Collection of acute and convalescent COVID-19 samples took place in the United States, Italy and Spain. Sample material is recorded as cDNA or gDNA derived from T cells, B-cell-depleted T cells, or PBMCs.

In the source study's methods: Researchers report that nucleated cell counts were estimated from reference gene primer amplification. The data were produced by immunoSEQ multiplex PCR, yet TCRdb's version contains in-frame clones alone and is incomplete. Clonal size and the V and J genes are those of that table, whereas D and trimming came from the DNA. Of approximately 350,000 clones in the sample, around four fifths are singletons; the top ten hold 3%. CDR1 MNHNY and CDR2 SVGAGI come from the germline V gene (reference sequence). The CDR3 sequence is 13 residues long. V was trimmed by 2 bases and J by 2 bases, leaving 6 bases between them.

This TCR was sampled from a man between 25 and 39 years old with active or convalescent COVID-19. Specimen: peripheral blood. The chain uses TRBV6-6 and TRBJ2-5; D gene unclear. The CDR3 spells CASSYQIQETQYF. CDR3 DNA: TGTGCCAGCAGTTACCAGATTCAAGAGACCCAGTACTTC.